Following are 4 T cell receptor beta chains from one sample sequenced in a study of siplizumab effects on memory and regulatory T cells. The assay was immunoSEQ multiplex PCR, and TCRdb's table has in-frame clones only and misses some. The repertoire includes tens of thousands of clones, 90% to 97% of them detected once, and about 0.095% sits in the top ten. The sequenced sample was naive CD8+ T cells sorted from blood. These TCRs come from a human donor in good health.

The chain employs TRBV19 and TRBJ2-7, with D possibly being TRBD1 or TRBD2 (5 bases each). This CDR3 spans 15 amino acids. The ends were cut back, 6 bases at V and 2 bases at J, with 17 bases in the middle. In germline, CDR1 is LNHDA, CDR2 SQIVND (reference sequence). CDR3 protein: CASSTMGTGTYEQYF. In DNA form, the CDR3 reads TGTGCCAGTAGCACTATGGGGACGGGGACCTACGAGCAGTACTTC.

CDR3 in amino acids: CASSPRQARYYEQYF. CDR3 sequence (DNA): TGTGCCAGCAGCCCCAGACAGGCGCGGTACTACGAGCAGTACTTC. The chain joins TRBV11-3 to TRBJ2-7; a possible D gene is TRBD1 (6 bases). Germline V gene sequence: CDR1 SGHNT, CDR2 YENEEA. Trimming left V 5 bases short and J 3 bases short, with 17 bases between. This CDR3 comprises 15 residues.

This chain uses TRBV5-6 with TRBJ2-2, with D hard to call. The V end was cut by 2 bases, the J end by 4 bases, with 12 bases between. The CDR3 totals 15 residues. Germline V gene sequence: CDR1 SGHDT, CDR2 YYEEEE. For the CDR3, the DNA is TGTGCCAGCAGCTTTATAGGGATGGTCACCGGGGAGCTGTTTTTT. It codes for CASSFIGMVTGELFF.

The chain carries TRBV27 and TRBJ2-5; perhaps D is TRBD1 or TRBD2 (5 bases each). This CDR3 has 17 amino acids. From germline, CDR1 is MNHEY and CDR2 SMNVEV (reference sequence). V was trimmed by 3 bases and J by 4 bases, leaving 21 bases between them. The CDR3 DNA follows: TGTGCCAGCAGTTTGATCGCAGGGCGCGTTAGCGCAGAGACCCAGTACTTC. Its protein product is CASSLIAGRVSAETQYF.